This entry lists 8 T cell receptor beta chains sequenced from one sample in a study of blood T cell repertoires in COVID-19. The table came from immunoSEQ multiplex PCR; TCRdb's copy has only in-frame clones and leaves some out. The sample holds 400,000 to 550,000 clones; 85% to 90% are singletons and the top ten take 4% to 5.5%. The sequencing input was peripheral blood. The receptors derive from a woman in her thirties with acute or convalescent COVID-19.

V and J are TRBV7-9 and TRBJ2-6; D ambiguous. In germline, CDR1 is SEHNR, CDR2 FQNEAQ (reference sequence). Trimming took off 5 bases at V and 0 bases at J, with 11 bases between the two ends. This CDR3 is 16 amino acids long. DNA of the CDR3: TGTGCCAGCAGCCCTAGGCTGGCCTCTGGGGCCAACGTCCTGACTTTC. It yields the protein CASSPRLASGANVLTF.

The chain is built from TRBV7-6 and TRBJ2-5, with 8 nucleotides matching TRBD2. The CDR3 spans 16 residues. V shed 4 bases and J 2 bases; nucleotides not matched to a gene: 9. The germline V gene encodes CDR1 SGHVS and CDR2 FNYEAQ. Written as DNA, the CDR3 is TGTGCCAGCAGCTACAGAGCGGGGGCCCTTCAAGAGACCCAGTACTTC. Encoded protein: CASSYRAGALQETQYF.

There are a few counts of this clone. This sequence joins TRBV6-5 and TRBJ1-3; D uncertain. Trimming took 0 bases from V and 0 from J, leaving 6 bases between them. The germline CDR1 and CDR2 sequences are MNHEY and SVGAGI. There are 15 residues in the CDR3. The CDR3 DNA reads as TGTGCCAGCAGTTACTCGAGGAACTCTGGAAACACCATATATTTT. Protein sequence: CASSYSRNSGNTIYF.

This chain joins TRBV19 and TRBJ2-2, with 7 bases lining up with TRBD2. Germline-derived CDR1 and CDR2 are LNHDA and SQIVND (reference sequence). The V and J ends lost 3 bases and 3 bases, in that order; junction bases with no gene match: 7. This CDR3 region has 16 residues. CDR3 DNA sequence: TGTGCCAGTAGTATTGTACGGGGGGTGTACACCGGGGAGCTGTTTTTT. Encoded protein: CASSIVRGVYTGELFF.

V usage is TRBV9 and J usage is TRBJ2-3; 11 bases map to TRBD2. This CDR3 has 18 residues. V lost 0 bases, J lost 3 bases, and 9 bases stayed unmatched. CDR1 is SGDLS, CDR2 YYNGEE, per germline. The CDR3 protein is CASSVGVAGGRGTDTQYF. DNA of the CDR3: TGTGCCAGCAGCGTAGGGGTAGCGGGGGGGCGCGGTACAGATACGCAGTATTTT.

The rearrangement joins TRBV4-1 to TRBJ2-7, with TRBD2 matching 10 bases. J lost 1 base, V lost 1 base, and 4 bases had no gene match. The CDR3 has 16 residues. Germline loops: CDR1 MGHRA, CDR2 YSYEKL. The CDR3 region has the DNA TGCGCCAGCAGCCAAGTAGCGGGGGGCTCATCCTACGAGCAGTACTTC. Encoded protein: CASSQVAGGSSYEQYF.

V gene TRBV27 combines with J gene TRBJ2-1; the D gene is possibly TRBD1 (5 bases). Per germline, CDR1 MNHEY and CDR2 SMNVEV (reference sequence). Trimming stripped 3 bases from V and 8 bases from J, with 11 bases between. CDR3 length: 13 residues. Written as DNA, the CDR3 is TGTGCCAGCAGTTTGCGCAGGGTCCATGAGCAGTTCTTC. It translates to CASSLRRVHEQFF.

This rearrangement joins TRBV7-3 to TRBJ2-7; TRBD1 aligns across 10 bases. The CDR3 runs 15 residues. Germline lookup yields CDR1 SGHTA and CDR2 FQGTGA. Trimming took 3 bases from V and 6 from J; bases not matched to a gene: 8. This CDR3 reads CASSLSGTGVSEQYF. The CDR3 nucleotides are TGTGCCAGCAGCTTGTCCGGGACAGGGGTCTCCGAGCAGTACTTC.